One and the same sample provided the 14 T cell receptor beta chains below, sequenced in a study of shared clonotypes between healthy human individuals. TCRdb keeps only in-frame clones here, not all; method: immunoSEQ multiplex PCR. Found here are some 2.1 million clones, approximately 94% of them singletons; the top ten hold 0.9% to 1.4%. As defined, naive CD8 cells were CD45RO-negative and positively selected for CCR7, with terminally differentiated effector memory CD45RA+ cells excluded. Sequencing used naive CD8+ T cells sorted from blood. The receptors here all came from a man in his late teens or twenties in good health.

Regarding this clone: Other DNA sequences in this specimen translate into the identical CDR3. The rearrangement uses TRBV7-2 and TRBJ2-1, with 7 positions matching TRBD2. This CDR3 has 15 amino acids. Germline V gene lookup returns CDR1 SGHTA and CDR2 FQGNSA. V shed 1 base and J 1 base; nucleotides not matched to a gene: 1. CDR3 sequence (DNA): TGTGCCAGCAGCTTAGTCGGGGGGTCCTACAATGAGCAGTTCTTC. Translating gives CASSLVGGSYNEQFF.

This chain uses TRBV2 with TRBJ1-1, with D possibly being TRBD1 (5 bases). The V gene's germline CDR1 is SNHLY and CDR2 FYNNEI. Trimming stripped 7 bases from V and 0 bases from J, with 12 bases between. The length of the CDR3 is 14 residues. As DNA, the CDR3 is TGTGCCAGCAAGGGGAGGCCCCTGAACACTGAAGCTTTCTTT. It codes for CASKGRPLNTEAFF. The variable domain in full, with the rest retrieved from reference TRBV2 and TRBJ1-1, is EPEVTQTPSHQVTQMGQEVILRCVPISNHLYFYWYRQILGQKVEFLVSFYNNEISEKSEIFDDQFSVERPDGSNFTLKIRSTKLEDSAMYFCASKGRPLNTEAFFGQGTRLTVV.

The V gene is TRBV6-5, the J gene TRBJ1-2; 10 positions agree with TRBD1. The V and J ends lost 4 bases and 6 bases, in that order; junction bases with no gene match: 11. Germline V gene lookup returns CDR1 MNHEY and CDR2 SVGAGI. The length of the CDR3 is 16 residues. In nucleotides, the CDR3 is TGTGCCAGCAGTTCCCGGACAGGGGGAACGTCGGATGGCTACACCTTC. Protein sequence: CASSSRTGGTSDGYTF.

As concerns this clone: Within the sample, other DNA sequences also encode this same CDR3. V and J are TRBV7-9 and TRBJ2-7; tentatively, D is TRBD1 (5 bases). With 2 bases removed from V and 1 base from J, the gap between germline ends came to 6 bases. Germline CDR1 and CDR2: SEHNR and FQNEAQ (reference sequence). CDR3 length: 13 amino acids. This CDR3 is CASSLRQSYEQYF. Here the CDR3 DNA reads TGTGCCAGCAGCTTACGACAGTCCTACGAGCAGTACTTC.

This chain joins TRBV27 and TRBJ2-1, with D perhaps matching TRBD2 (7 bases). The CDR3 consists of 13 residues. CDR1 and CDR2 from the germline V gene are MNHEY and SMNVEV (reference sequence). Between the trimmed V and J ends, which lost 4 bases and 6 bases, there was a span of 10 bases. This CDR3 reads CASSWRGGNEQFF. The CDR3 nucleotides are TGTGCCAGCAGTTGGAGGGGGGGCAATGAGCAGTTCTTC.

CDR3 in amino acids: CASSSGGFFGNTIYF. Here the CDR3 DNA reads TGTGCCAGCAGTTCCGGGGGCTTCTTTGGAAACACCATATATTTT. The rearrangement joins TRBV27 to TRBJ1-3; tentative D call: TRBD1 (6 bases). V was shortened by 4 bases and J by 3 bases, with 13 bases between the two germline ends. The CDR3 sequence is 15 residues long. Looked up from germline, CDR1 is MNHEY and CDR2 is SMNVEV (reference sequence).

Points on this clone: Distinct nucleotide sequences in the sample also encode this CDR3. This chain uses TRBV5-6 with TRBJ1-1; a weak D match, TRBD1 (6 bases). CDR3 length: 15 residues. Trimming cost V 0 bases and J 3 bases, with 12 bases left between them. From germline, CDR1 is SGHDT and CDR2 YYEEEE. The CDR3 spells CASSLAWGRDTEAFF. The CDR3 DNA is TGTGCCAGCAGCTTGGCCTGGGGGCGGGACACTGAAGCTTTCTTT.

This clone was picked up one time. The chain carries TRBV6-5 and TRBJ1-2; D is unclear. This CDR3 spans 11 amino acids. The germline V gene has CDR1 MNHEY and CDR2 SVGAGI. V shed 7 bases and J shed 5 bases, with 8 bases lying between them. CDR3 amino acids: CASTLGYGYTF. CDR3 DNA sequence: TGTGCCAGCACCCTAGGGTATGGCTACACCTTC.

The chain uses TRBV27 and TRBJ2-5; D is ambiguous. Trimming shortened V by 6 bases and J by 1 base, and 9 bases separated the two germline ends. The germline gives CDR1 MNHEY, CDR2 SMNVEV (reference sequence). The CDR3 totals 13 residues. CDR3: CASRPELQETQYF. CDR3 in DNA: TGTGCCAGCAGACCGGAACTCCAAGAGACCCAGTACTTC.

The chain recombines TRBV14 with TRBJ2-7, with a possible D match to TRBD2 (5 bases). This CDR3 has 12 residues. CDR1 is SGHDN and CDR2 is FVKESK in the germline V gene. Trimming took 5 bases from V and 4 from J, leaving 9 bases between them. In DNA, the CDR3 is TGTGCCAGCAGCACGGAGGTATACGAGCAGTACTTC. Its translation: CASSTEVYEQYF.

This rearrangement joins TRBV6-6 to TRBJ1-4; D remains ambiguous. V was trimmed by 2 bases and J by 7 bases, leaving 11 bases between them. Germline loops: CDR1 MNHNY, CDR2 SVGAGI (reference sequence). This CDR3 contains 14 residues. The CDR3, as DNA: TGTGCCAGCAGTTACGGAACACGAGGTGAAAAACTGTTTTTT. It specifies CASSYGTRGEKLFF.

The V call is TRBV6-5, the J call TRBJ1-1, with TRBD1 as a possible D gene (5 bases). V shed 8 bases and J shed 1 base, with 11 bases lying between them. Germline V lookup: CDR1 MNHEY, CDR2 SVGAGI. This CDR3 is 13 amino acids long. The DNA for the CDR3 is TGTGCCAGCGCTATGGGGGAGAACACTGAAGCTTTCTTT. Protein: CASAMGENTEAFF.

The chain has TRBV30 and TRBJ2-3; D is unresolved. Germline V gene lookup returns CDR1 GTSNPN and CDR2 SVGIG (reference sequence). V lost 3 bases and J 1 base, leaving 8 bases between the germline ends. The CDR3 spans 13 residues. The CDR3 loop is CAWSWVGTDTQYF. The DNA of the CDR3 is TGTGCCTGGAGCTGGGTTGGCACAGATACGCAGTATTTT.

The chain carries TRBV4-1 and TRBJ2-1; D ambiguous. The length of the CDR3 is 15 residues. Germline loops: CDR1 MGHRA, CDR2 YSYEKL. V gave up 0 bases and J gave up 3 bases, with 9 bases separating them. DNA for the CDR3: TGCGCCAGCAGCCAAGATCAAGGAAACTACAATGAGCAGTTCTTC. Protein: CASSQDQGNYNEQFF.